This entry describes one T cell receptor (beta chain). Its antigen remains unknown. These data come from a study of shared clonotypes between healthy human individuals. The genomic DNA of each subset was split evenly across several immunoSEQ plates. Replicate PCRs for sorted subsets used approximately 190 ng DNA; this equaled 33,000 or so T cell genomes. Measured with immunoSEQ multiplex PCR; TCRdb has only the in-frame clones, and not every one. The table includes 2 million to 2.5 million clones, 90% to 97% detected once. Germline-derived CDR1 and CDR2 are SGHTA and FQGNSA. Trimming shortened V by 2 bases and J by 6 bases, and 12 bases separated the two germline ends. This CDR3 comprises 14 residues. Study observations and caveats: Generally, estimated richness proved larger in naive subsets than it did in memory subsets. Sharing across four donors was highest in naive CD4 (around 5%) and lowest in memory CD8 (approximately 0.4%).

The chain recombines TRBV7-2 with TRBJ2-3, with D possibly matching TRBD2 (6 bases). The clonotype comes from a young man in good health. Sample: naive CD4+ T cells sorted from blood. The subset here: CD45RA+ positively selected. CDR3 region: CASSLRGLGDTQYF. DNA for the CDR3: TGTGCCAGCAGCTTAAGGGGACTGGGTGATACGCAGTATTTT.